These 11 T cell receptor beta chains originate from one sample sequenced in a study of technical replicates of blood from a handful of donors. Produced via immunoSEQ multiplex PCR; TCRdb's table is partial and in-frame only. The sample shows some 70,000 clones, more than 75% of them seen only once. The sequenced sample was PBMCs. These TCRs come from a human donor in good health. Some clones in this sample may be carry-over from other donors' samples.

The CDR3 region is CASSEYRGGTDTQYF. Here the CDR3 DNA reads TGTGCCAGCAGTGAATATAGAGGTGGCACAGATACGCAGTATTTT. The V gene is TRBV25-1, the J gene TRBJ2-3, with D unresolved. This CDR3 spans 15 amino acids. The V gene's germline CDR1 is MGHDK and CDR2 SYGVNS. Between the trimmed V and J ends, which lost 0 bases and 1 base, there was a span of 8 bases.

This sequence joins TRBV2 and TRBJ2-1, with D possibly being TRBD2 (5 bases). V lost 5 bases, J lost 7 bases, and 6 bases lay in between. The CDR3 covers 11 residues. Germline loops: CDR1 SNHLY, CDR2 FYNNEI. The CDR3 spells CASSRENEQFF. In DNA, the CDR3 is TGTGCCAGCAGTCGGGAAAATGAGCAGTTCTTC.

This chain connects TRBV7-3 to TRBJ2-4; D call uncertain. Germline V lookup: CDR1 SGHTA, CDR2 FQGTGA. The CDR3 contains 11 residues. Trimming cost V 4 bases and J 5 bases, with 3 bases left between them. The CDR3 nucleotides read TGTGCCAGCAGCTCCGAAAACATTCAGTACTTC. Its translation: CASSSENIQYF.

The rearrangement joins TRBV7-8 to TRBJ1-4, with D possibly TRBD1 on 5 matching bases. Trimming removed 5 bases at V and 6 bases at J, with 19 bases between. Germline CDR1 SGHVS, CDR2 FQNEAQ. The CDR3 consists of 16 residues. CDR3 amino acids: CASSSRVGGIDEKLFF. CDR3 in DNA: TGTGCCAGCAGCAGCCGGGTGGGGGGGATCGATGAAAAACTGTTTTTT.

The CDR3 DNA is TGTGCCAGCAGTTACTCATCGGGACTAGCGGCATACGAGCAGTACTTC. The encoded protein is CASSYSSGLAAYEQYF. The chain is built from TRBV6-5 and TRBJ2-7; TRBD2 agrees at 11 bases. Unmatched junction bases numbered 5, after V lost 0 bases and J lost 4 bases. The germline V gene encodes CDR1 MNHEY and CDR2 SVGAGI. The CDR3 sequence is 16 residues long.

The table lists this clone with a count of one. This rearrangement joins TRBV5-1 to TRBJ2-5, with 10 bases identical to TRBD2. The CDR3 loop spans 16 amino acids. Trimming removed 0 bases from V and 2 bases from J; junction bases left unmatched: 4. The germline CDR1 and CDR2 sequences are SGHRS and YFSETQ. The DNA for the CDR3 is TGCGCCAGCAGCTTGGCCAAGGGACTAGCGCAAGAGACCCAGTACTTC. It specifies CASSLAKGLAQETQYF. Based on the CDR3 plus reference TRBV5-1 and TRBJ2-5, the full variable domain is KAGVTQTPRYLIKTRGQQVTLSCSPISGHRSVSWYQQTPGQGLQFLFEYFSETQRNKGNFPGRFSGRQFSNSRSEMNVSTLELGDSALYLCASSLAKGLAQETQYFGPGTRLLVL.

This rearrangement joins TRBV5-1 to TRBJ2-3, with TRBD2 matching 14 bases. Germline CDR1 is SGHRS and CDR2 is YFSETQ. The ends lost 4 bases at V and 3 bases at J; junction bases unmatched: 4. This CDR3 comprises 16 residues. DNA for the CDR3: TGCGCCAGCAGCACCCGGACTAGCGGGAGGACAGATACGCAGTATTTT. This encodes CASSTRTSGRTDTQYF.

This chain links TRBV29-1 with TRBJ1-1; TRBD1 matches 7 bases. Germline CDR1 reads SQVTM; CDR2 reads ANQGSEA. V lost 6 bases, J lost 4 bases, and 8 bases stayed unmatched. The CDR3 spans 13 residues. The CDR3 protein is CSVIQGLFTEAFF. The CDR3 DNA reads TGCAGCGTGATACAGGGGCTTTTCACTGAAGCTTTCTTT.

The chain is built from TRBV10-3 and TRBJ2-1; 10 nucleotides line up with TRBD2. Germline values: CDR1 ENHRY, CDR2 SYGVKD. The CDR3 runs to 16 residues. J was trimmed by 8 bases and V by 7 bases; bases with no gene match: 14. Written as DNA, the CDR3 is TGTGCCATCAATGGGGCGGGACTAGCGCCGAGATATGAGCAGTTCTTC. Amino acids: CAINGAGLAPRYEQFF.

V usage is TRBV15 and J usage is TRBJ2-3; tentatively, D is TRBD2 (5 bases). V was clipped by 5 bases and J by 6 bases, with 18 bases between them. Germline-derived CDR1 and CDR2 are LNHNV and YYDKDF (reference sequence). The CDR3 runs to 15 residues. CDR3 protein: CATSGAATSLDTQYF. The CDR3 DNA reads TGTGCCACCAGCGGAGCGGCGACAAGCCTGGATACGCAGTATTTT.

The rearrangement uses TRBV19 and TRBJ2-1, with 7 nucleotides matching TRBD1. Per the germline V gene, CDR1 is LNHDA and CDR2 is SQIVND (reference sequence). CDR3 length: 15 amino acids. V dropped 1 base and J dropped 4; count of bases not matched to a gene: 4. The CDR3 DNA is TGTGCCAGTAGTATAGGACAGGGTACTTACAATGAGCAGTTCTTC. Translating gives CASSIGQGTYNEQFF.